The 9 T cell receptor beta chains listed next were all sequenced from one sample in a study of cytomegalovirus exposure and HLA in healthy donors. Only in-frame clones appear in the TCRdb table, and some are missing; sequencing was by immunoSEQ multiplex PCR. The profile shows 200,000 to 250,000 clones, approximately 80% of them singletons. Material: PBMCs. The origin of the receptors is a woman aged 25 to 39 in good health and CMV-seropositive.

The V gene is TRBV18, the J gene TRBJ1-2; no firm D call. Trimming removed 4 bases at V and 5 bases at J, with 8 bases between. CDR3 length: 12 amino acids. CDR1 is KGHSH, CDR2 LQKENI, per germline. The CDR3, as DNA: TGTGCCAGCTCACAACGTAATTATGGCTACACCTTC. This sequence encodes CASSQRNYGYTF.

The CDR3 DNA reads as TGTGCCAGCTCACCTGGGGGTGACACTGAAGCTTTCTTT. Translated, it gives CASSPGGDTEAFF. The chain joins TRBV18 to TRBJ1-1, with a weak D call TRBD1 (5 bases). Germline assignment: CDR1 KGHSH and CDR2 LQKENI. V lost 3 bases to trimming and J lost 3 bases, with 8 bases between them. This CDR3 has 13 residues.

The CDR3 DNA reads as TGTGCCAGCAGTGCGTTCCTATCGGACTCAGACTACGAGCAGTACTTC. Translating gives CASSAFLSDSDYEQYF. The rearrangement uses TRBV6-1 and TRBJ2-7; weak D call: TRBD2 (5 bases). The CDR3 totals 16 residues. Germline loops: CDR1 MNHNS, CDR2 SASEGT. Trimming took off 4 bases at V and 3 bases at J, with 19 bases between the two ends.

The genes are TRBV9 and TRBJ1-1, with D possibly matching TRBD1 (6 bases). CDR3 length: 13 residues. Germline loops: CDR1 SGDLS, CDR2 YYNGEE. Trimming took 5 bases from V and 8 from J, leaving 16 bases between them. The CDR3 DNA is TGTGCCAGCAGTTACACCGGGACATCAGAAGCTTTCTTT. Its protein is CASSYTGTSEAFF.

The CDR3 reads CASSYRDWYEQYF. Written as DNA, the CDR3 is TGTGCCAGCAGCTACCGAGACTGGTACGAGCAGTACTTC. The rearrangement uses TRBV7-9 and TRBJ2-7; D not certain. Deletions cut 4 bases from V and 4 bases from J, with 11 bases between. The CDR3 contains 13 residues. From germline, CDR1 is SEHNR and CDR2 FQNEAQ (reference sequence).

Only a few counts were recorded for this clone. V usage is TRBV19 and J usage is TRBJ1-5; D not resolved. Per the germline V gene, CDR1 is LNHDA and CDR2 is SQIVND (reference sequence). This CDR3 comprises 14 residues. V lost 5 bases and J 7 bases, leaving 15 bases between the germline ends. The chain's CDR3 is CASSSTNLLQPQHF. The CDR3 bases are TGTGCCAGTAGTTCGACCAACCTCTTACAGCCCCAGCATTTT.

CDR3 nucleotide sequence: TGTGCCACCAGCAGAGACCTCGGGACAGGGAACACCGGGGAGCTGTTTTTT. This gives the protein CATSRDLGTGNTGELFF. The V gene is TRBV15, the J gene TRBJ2-2; the match to TRBD1 covers 8 bases. Germline V gives CDR1 LNHNV, CDR2 YYDKDF (reference sequence). V lost 0 bases, J lost 1 base, and 4 bases stayed unmatched. This CDR3 contains 17 residues.

V is TRBV11-3 and J is TRBJ2-4; 9 bases map to TRBD2. In germline, CDR1 is SGHNT, CDR2 YENEEA. V lost 5 bases and J lost 4; bases outside the gene matches: 18. This CDR3 comprises 19 residues. The CDR3 DNA reads TGTGCCAGCAGCCCCCTCCAATTCGCGGGAGGGCCCTCAAAAAACATTCAGTACTTC. It encodes CASSPLQFAGGPSKNIQYF.

This sequence joins TRBV29-1 and TRBJ1-2, with 11 bases fitting TRBD1. Per germline, CDR1 SQVTM and CDR2 ANQGSEA. The junction had 4 bases not matched to a gene; V was cut back by 7 bases and J by 9 bases. CDR3 length: 11 amino acids. The CDR3 loop is CSDGQGASYTF. The CDR3, as DNA: TGCAGCGACGGACAGGGGGCGAGCTACACCTTC.